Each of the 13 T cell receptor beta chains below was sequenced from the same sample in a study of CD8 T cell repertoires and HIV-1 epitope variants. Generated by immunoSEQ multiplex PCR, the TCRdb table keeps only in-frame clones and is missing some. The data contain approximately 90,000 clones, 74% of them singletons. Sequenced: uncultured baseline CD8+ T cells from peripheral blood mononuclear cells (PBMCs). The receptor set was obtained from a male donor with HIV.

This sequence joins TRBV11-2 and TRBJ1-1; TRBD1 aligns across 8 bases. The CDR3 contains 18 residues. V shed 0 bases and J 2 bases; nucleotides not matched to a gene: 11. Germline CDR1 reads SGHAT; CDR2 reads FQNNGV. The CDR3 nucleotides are TGTGCCAGCAGCTTAGACGCGGTGGGGGCAGGGGGCAACACTGAAGCTTTCTTT. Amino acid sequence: CASSLDAVGAGGNTEAFF.

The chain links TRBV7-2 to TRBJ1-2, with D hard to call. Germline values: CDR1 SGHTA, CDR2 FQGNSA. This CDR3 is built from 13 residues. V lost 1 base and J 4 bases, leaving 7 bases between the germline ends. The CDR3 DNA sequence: TGTGCCAGCAGCTTAGAAGCTCTCTATGGCTACACCTTC. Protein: CASSLEALYGYTF.

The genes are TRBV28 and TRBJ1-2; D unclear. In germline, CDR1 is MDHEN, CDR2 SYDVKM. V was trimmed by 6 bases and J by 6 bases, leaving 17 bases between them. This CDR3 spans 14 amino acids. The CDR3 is CASSSTLKDDGYTF. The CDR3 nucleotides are TGTGCCAGCAGCTCTACACTAAAAGACGATGGCTACACCTTC.

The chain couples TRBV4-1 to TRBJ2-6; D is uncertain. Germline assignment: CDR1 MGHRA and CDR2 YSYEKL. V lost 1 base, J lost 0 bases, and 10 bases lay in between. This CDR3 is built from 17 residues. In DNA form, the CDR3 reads TGCGCCAGCAGCCAAGTCCTCGGACCCTCTGGGGCCAACGTCCTGACTTTC. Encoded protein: CASSQVLGPSGANVLTF.

CDR3 bases: TGTGCCAGCAGCTTAGTAGAATTGAGGGGAGCATCTAACAATGAGCAGTTCTTC. It translates to CASSLVELRGASNNEQFF. The chain links TRBV7-2 to TRBJ2-1; D might be TRBD1 or TRBD2, each matching 5 bases. The CDR3 runs 18 residues. The germline V gene encodes CDR1 SGHTA and CDR2 FQGNSA. The V end was cut by 1 base, the J end by 5 bases, with 21 bases between. Supplemented by reference TRBV7-2 and TRBJ2-1, the full variable domain reads GAGVSQSPSNKVTEKGKDVELRCDPISGHTALYWYRQSLGQGLEFLIYFQGNSAPDKSGLPSDRFSAERTGGSVSTLTIQRTQQEDSAVYLCASSLVELRGASNNEQFFGPGTRLTVL.

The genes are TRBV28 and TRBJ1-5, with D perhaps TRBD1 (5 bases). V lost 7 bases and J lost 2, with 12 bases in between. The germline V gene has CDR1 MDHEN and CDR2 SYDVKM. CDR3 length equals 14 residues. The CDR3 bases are TGTGCCAGCACCACACCGGGGGGCAATCAGCCCCAGCATTTT. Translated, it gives CASTTPGGNQPQHF.

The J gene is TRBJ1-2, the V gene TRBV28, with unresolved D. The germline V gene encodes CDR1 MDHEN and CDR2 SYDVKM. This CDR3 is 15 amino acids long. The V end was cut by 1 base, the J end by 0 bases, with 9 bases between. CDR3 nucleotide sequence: TGTGCCAGCAGTTTATTTACAGCAGCTAACTATGGCTACACCTTC. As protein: CASSLFTAANYGYTF.

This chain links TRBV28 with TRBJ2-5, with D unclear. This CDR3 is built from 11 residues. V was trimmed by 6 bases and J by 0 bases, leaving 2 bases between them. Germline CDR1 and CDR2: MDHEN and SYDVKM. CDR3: CASSDQETQYF. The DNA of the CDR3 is TGTGCCAGCAGCGACCAAGAGACCCAGTACTTC.

As DNA, the CDR3 is TGTGCCTGGAGGGGGTGGGGCACAGATACGCAGTATTTT. It specifies CAWRGWGTDTQYF. The V and J genes are TRBV30 and TRBJ2-3; D remains unclear. With 3 bases removed from V and 1 base from J, the gap between germline ends came to 8 bases. The CDR3 is 13 amino acids. CDR1 and CDR2 (germline): GTSNPN, SVGIG (reference sequence).

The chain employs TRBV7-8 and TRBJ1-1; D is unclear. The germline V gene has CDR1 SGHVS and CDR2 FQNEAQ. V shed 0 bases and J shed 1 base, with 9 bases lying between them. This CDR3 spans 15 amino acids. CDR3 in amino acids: CASSLAPVPNTEAFF. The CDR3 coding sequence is TGTGCCAGCAGCTTAGCTCCAGTACCGAACACTGAAGCTTTCTTT.

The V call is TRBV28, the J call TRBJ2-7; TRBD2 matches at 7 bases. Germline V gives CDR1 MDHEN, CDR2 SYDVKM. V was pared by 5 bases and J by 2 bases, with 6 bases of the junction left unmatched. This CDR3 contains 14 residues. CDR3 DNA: TGTGCCAGCAGTCCCACGGGGGGTACCTACGAGCAGTACTTC. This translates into CASSPTGGTYEQYF.

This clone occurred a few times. The CDR3 sequence: CASSLFQQYEQYF. The CDR3 DNA follows: TGTGCCAGCAGTTTATTTCAACAGTACGAGCAGTACTTC. The genes are TRBV28 and TRBJ2-7; D gene ambiguous. The germline V gene has CDR1 MDHEN and CDR2 SYDVKM. The CDR3 totals 13 residues. Trimming took 1 base from V and 4 from J, leaving 8 bases between them.

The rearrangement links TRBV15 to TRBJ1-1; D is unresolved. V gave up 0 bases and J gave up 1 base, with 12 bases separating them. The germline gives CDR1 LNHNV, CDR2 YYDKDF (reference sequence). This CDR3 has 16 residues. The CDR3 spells CATSREGYRRNTEAFF. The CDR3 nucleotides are TGTGCCACCAGCAGAGAGGGCTATAGGAGGAACACTGAAGCTTTCTTT.